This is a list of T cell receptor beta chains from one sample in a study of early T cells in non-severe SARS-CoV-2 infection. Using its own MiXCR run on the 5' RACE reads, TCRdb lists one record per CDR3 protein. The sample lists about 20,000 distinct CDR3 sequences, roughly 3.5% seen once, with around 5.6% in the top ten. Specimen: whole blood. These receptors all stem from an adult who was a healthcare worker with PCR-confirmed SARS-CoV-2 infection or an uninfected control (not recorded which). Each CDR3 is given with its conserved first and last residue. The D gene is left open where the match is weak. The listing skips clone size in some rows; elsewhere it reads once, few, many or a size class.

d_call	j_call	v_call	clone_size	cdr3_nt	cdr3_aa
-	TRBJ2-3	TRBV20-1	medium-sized	TGCAGTGCTAGAGTGCTATGGGCAGGGAGCTCAGATACGCAGTATTTT	CSARVLWAGSSDTQYF
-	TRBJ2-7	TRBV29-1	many	TGCAGCGTCCGGACTTGGTTATCCTACGAGCAGTACTTC	CSVRTWLSYEQYF
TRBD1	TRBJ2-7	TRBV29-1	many	TGCAGCGTTGTGTGGGAGACAGGGGCCTACGAGCAGTACTTC	CSVVWETGAYEQYF
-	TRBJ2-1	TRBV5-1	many	TGCGCCAGCAGCCCCCTCGGGGATGAGCAGTTCTTC	CASSPLGDEQFF
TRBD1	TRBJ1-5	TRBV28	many	TGTGCCAGCAGACTATTGGACAGGGGGCCCTATCAGCCCCAGCATTTT	CASRLLDRGPYQPQHF
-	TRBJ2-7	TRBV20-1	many	TGCAGTGCTCTATCCCCTGGGGGTCTTAGCTACGAGCAGTACTTC	CSALSPGGLSYEQYF
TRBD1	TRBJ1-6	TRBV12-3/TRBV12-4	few	TGTGCCAGCAGTCATCGGGACAGGGGTAATTCACCCCTCCACTTT	CASSHRDRGNSPLHF
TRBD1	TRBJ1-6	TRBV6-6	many	TGTGCCAGCAGTTACTCCACGGGCAGGGGGATTTCACCCCTCCACTTT	CASSYSTGRGISPLHF
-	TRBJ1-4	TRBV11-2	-	TGTGCCAGCAGCTTAACGGACCCCTTGTCGGAACTGTTTTTT	CASSLTDPLSELFF
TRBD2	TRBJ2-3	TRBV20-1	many	TGCAGTGCTAGAGATCGGACTAGCGGGGGTTTAAGAACAGATACGCAGTATTTT	CSARDRTSGGLRTDTQYF
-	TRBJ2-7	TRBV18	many	TGTGCCAGCTCACCATCGGCAGGGGACCTGTACGAGCAGTACTTC	CASSPSAGDLYEQYF
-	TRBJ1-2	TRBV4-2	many	TGTGCCAGCAGCCAAGATTTCCAGGTACACTATGGCTACACCTTC	CASSQDFQVHYGYTF
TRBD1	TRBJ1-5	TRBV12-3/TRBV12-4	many	TGTGCCAGCAGTCAAAGGACAGGGGGAGTTAATCAGCCCCAGCATTTT	CASSQRTGGVNQPQHF
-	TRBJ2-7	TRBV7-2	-	TGTGCCAGCAGCCCCGCTTTCGGGAGCGACGAGCAGTACTTC	CASSPAFGSDEQYF
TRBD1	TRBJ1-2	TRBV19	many	TGTGCCAGTGCCGGGACAGGGGGCCCTCTTGACTATGGCTACACCTTC	CASAGTGGPLDYGYTF
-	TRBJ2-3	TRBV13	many	TGTGCCAGCAGTCCTCGCAGGAATACGCAGTATTTT	CASSPRRNTQYF
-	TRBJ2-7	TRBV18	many	TGTGCCAGCTCCCCAAGGCCCAGCTCCTACGAGCAGTACTTC	CASSPRPSSYEQYF
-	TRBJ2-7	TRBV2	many	TGTGCCAGCAGACCCACTAGTAGCTCCTACGAGCAGTACTTC	CASRPTSSSYEQYF
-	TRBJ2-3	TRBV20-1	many	TGCAGTGCTAGAGATTATGCCAGGAGCACAGATACGCAGTATTTT	CSARDYARSTDTQYF
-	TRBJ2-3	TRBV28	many	TGTGCCAGCAGTTTGAACTCCCGACCGTCGAATACGCAGTATTTT	CASSLNSRPSNTQYF
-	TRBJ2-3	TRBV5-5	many	TGTGCCAGCAGCCAACGGTGGCAGGCCACAGATACGCAGTATTTT	CASSQRWQATDTQYF
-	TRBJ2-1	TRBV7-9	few	TGTGCCAGCAGCTTAGTTGTCTATGAGCAGTTCTTC	CASSLVVYEQFF
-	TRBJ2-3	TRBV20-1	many	TGCAGTGCTAGGTTAGACGTCAGCACAGATACGCAGTATTTT	CSARLDVSTDTQYF
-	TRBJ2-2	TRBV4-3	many	TGCGCCAGCAGCCAAACGCGGGTCGGTGGGGAGCTGTTTTTT	CASSQTRVGGELFF
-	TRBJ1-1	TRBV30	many	TGTGCCTGGAGTGTAGCCAGAAACACTGAAGCTTTCTTT	CAWSVARNTEAFF
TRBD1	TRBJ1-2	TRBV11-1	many	TGTGCCAGCAGCTACGGACAGGGCTCCTATGGCTACACCTTC	CASSYGQGSYGYTF
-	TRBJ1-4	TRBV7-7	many	TGTGCTAGCAGCCCACGGGGCGGCGAAAAACTGTTTTTT	CASSPRGGEKLFF
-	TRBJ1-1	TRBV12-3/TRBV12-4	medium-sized	TGTGCCAGCAGTGGACAGAGGGAATCTGAAGCTTTCTTT	CASSGQRESEAFF
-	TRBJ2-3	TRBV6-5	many	TGTGCCAGCAGTAAAACAGGGAGCACAGATACGCAGTATTTT	CASSKTGSTDTQYF
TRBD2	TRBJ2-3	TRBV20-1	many	TGCAGTGCTAGGTCCACTAGCGGGTTTAGCACAGATACGCAGTATTTT	CSARSTSGFSTDTQYF
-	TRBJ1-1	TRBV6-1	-	TGTGCCAGCACCCCGGGACGGATAAACACTGAAGCTTTCTTT	CASTPGRINTEAFF
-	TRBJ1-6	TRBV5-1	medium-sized	TGCGCCAGCAGTCCTGACGTGGGATTTGATTCACCCCTCCACTTT	CASSPDVGFDSPLHF